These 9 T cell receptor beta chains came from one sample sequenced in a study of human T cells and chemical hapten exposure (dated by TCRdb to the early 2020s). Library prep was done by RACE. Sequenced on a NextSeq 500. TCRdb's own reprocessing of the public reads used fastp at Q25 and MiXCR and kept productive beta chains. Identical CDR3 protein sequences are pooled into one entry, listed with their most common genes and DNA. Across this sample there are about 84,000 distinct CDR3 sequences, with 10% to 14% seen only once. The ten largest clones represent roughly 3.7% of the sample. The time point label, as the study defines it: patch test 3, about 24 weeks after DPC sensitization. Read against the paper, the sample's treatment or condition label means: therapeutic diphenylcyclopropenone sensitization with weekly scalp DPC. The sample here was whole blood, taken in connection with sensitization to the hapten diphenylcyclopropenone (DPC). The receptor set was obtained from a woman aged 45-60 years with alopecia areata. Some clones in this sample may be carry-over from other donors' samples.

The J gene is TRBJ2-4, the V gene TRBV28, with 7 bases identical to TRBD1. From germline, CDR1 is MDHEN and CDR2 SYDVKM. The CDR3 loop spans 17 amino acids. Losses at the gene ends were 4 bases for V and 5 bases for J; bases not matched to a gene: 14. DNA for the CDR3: TGTGCCAGCAGTTCAAAGTTAGGGGTCGGGACAGAAAACATTCAGTACTTC. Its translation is CASSSKLGVGTENIQYF.

The CDR3 bases are TGTGCCAGCAGTCGTTATTCGTATGAGCAGTTCTTC. Translation gives CASSRYSYEQFF. The V and J genes are TRBV3-1 and TRBJ2-1; D is unclear. The CDR3 consists of 12 residues. Trimming removed 6 bases from V and 8 bases from J, with 11 bases in between. In germline, CDR1 is LGHDT, CDR2 YNNKEL (reference sequence).

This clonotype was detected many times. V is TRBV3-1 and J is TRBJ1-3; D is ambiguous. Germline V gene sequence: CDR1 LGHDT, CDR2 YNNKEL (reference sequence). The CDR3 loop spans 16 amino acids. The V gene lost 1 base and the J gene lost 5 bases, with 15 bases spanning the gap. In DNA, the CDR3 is TGTGCCAGCAGCCAAGGAACCCGGGATTGGAGAAACACCATATATTTT. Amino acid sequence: CASSQGTRDWRNTIYF.

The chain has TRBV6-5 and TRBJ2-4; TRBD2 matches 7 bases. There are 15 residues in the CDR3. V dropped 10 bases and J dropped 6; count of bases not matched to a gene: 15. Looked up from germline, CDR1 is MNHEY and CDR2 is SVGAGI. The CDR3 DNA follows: TGTGCCACGGGGTCGGACGGGAGGCTCCGAAACATTCAGTACTTC. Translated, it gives CATGSDGRLRNIQYF.

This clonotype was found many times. This CDR3 reads CASSLGVSQETQYF. The CDR3 coding sequence is TGCGCCAGCAGCTTGGGGGTTTCACAAGAGACCCAGTACTTC. The J gene is TRBJ2-5, the V gene TRBV5-1; D call uncertain. Trimming left V 0 bases short and J 2 bases short, with 8 bases between. The CDR3 extends over 14 amino acids. The V gene's germline CDR1 is SGHRS and CDR2 YFSETQ.

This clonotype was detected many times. The CDR3 nucleotides are TGCAGCGTTGGACAGGTTGATCAGCCCCAGCATTTT. Its protein product is CSVGQVDQPQHF. V gene TRBV29-1 combines with J gene TRBJ1-5; TRBD1 is a possible D gene (6 bases). With 4 bases removed from V and 5 bases from J, the gap between germline ends came to 9 bases. Germline V CDR1 and CDR2: SQVTM, ANQGSEA. The CDR3 spans 12 residues. The complete variable domain, with remaining parts taken from reference TRBV29-1 and TRBJ1-5, reads SAVISQKPSRDICQRGTSLTIQCQVDSQVTMMFWYRQQPGQSLTLIATANQGSEATYESGFVIDKFPISRPNLTFSTLTVSNMSPEDSSIYLCSVGQVDQPQHFGDGTRLSIL.

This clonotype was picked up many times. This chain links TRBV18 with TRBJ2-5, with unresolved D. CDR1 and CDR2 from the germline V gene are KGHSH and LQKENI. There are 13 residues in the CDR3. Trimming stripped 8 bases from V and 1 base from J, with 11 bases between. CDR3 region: CASGAVVQETQYF. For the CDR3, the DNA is TGTGCCAGCGGAGCTGTGGTCCAAGAGACCCAGTACTTC.

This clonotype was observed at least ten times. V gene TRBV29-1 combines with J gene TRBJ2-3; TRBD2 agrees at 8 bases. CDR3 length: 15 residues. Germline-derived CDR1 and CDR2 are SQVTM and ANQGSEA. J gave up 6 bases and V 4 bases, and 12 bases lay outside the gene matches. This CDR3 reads CSVAFTPGGLDTQYF. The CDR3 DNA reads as TGCAGCGTTGCCTTTACTCCGGGGGGGTTGGATACGCAGTATTTT.

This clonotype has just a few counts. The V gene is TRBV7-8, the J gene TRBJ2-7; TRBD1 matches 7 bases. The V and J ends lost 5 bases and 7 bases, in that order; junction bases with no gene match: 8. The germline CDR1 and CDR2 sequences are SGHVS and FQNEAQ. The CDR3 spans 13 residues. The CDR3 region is CASSMTGSGEQYF. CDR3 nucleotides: TGTGCCAGCAGCATGACAGGGTCTGGGGAGCAGTACTTC.